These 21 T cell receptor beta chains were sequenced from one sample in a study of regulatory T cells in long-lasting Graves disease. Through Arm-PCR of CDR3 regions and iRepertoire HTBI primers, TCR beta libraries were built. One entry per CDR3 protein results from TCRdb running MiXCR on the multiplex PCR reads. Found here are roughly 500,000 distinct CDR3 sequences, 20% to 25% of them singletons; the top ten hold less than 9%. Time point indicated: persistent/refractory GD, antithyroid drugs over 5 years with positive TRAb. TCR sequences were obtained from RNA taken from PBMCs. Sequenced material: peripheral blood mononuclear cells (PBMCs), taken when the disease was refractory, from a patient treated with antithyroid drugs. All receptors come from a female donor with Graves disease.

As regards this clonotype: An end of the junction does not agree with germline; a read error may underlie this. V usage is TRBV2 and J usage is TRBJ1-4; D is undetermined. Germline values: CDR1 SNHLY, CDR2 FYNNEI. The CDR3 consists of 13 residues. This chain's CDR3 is CARSAGINEKLSF. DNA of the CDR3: TGTGCCAGAAGTGCGGGGATTAATGAAAAACTGTCTTTT. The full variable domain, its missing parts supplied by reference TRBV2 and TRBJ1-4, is EPEVTQTPSHQVTQMGQEVILRCVPISNHLYFYWYRQILGQKVEFLVSFYNNEISEKSEIFDDQFSVERPDGSNFTLKIRSTKLEDSAMYFCARSAGINEKLSFGSGTQLSVL.

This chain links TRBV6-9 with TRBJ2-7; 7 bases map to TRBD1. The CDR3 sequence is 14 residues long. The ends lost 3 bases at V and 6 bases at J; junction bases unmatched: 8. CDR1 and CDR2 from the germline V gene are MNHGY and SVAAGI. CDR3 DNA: TGTGCCAGCAGTTACAACAACAGGGGACGCGAGCAGTACTTC. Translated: CASSYNNRGREQYF.

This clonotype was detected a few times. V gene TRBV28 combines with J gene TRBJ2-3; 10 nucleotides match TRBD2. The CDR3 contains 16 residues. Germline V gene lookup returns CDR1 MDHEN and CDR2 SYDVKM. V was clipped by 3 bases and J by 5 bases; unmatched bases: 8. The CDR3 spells CASSFASGRGGDTQYF. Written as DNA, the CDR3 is TGTGCCAGCAGTTTCGCTAGCGGGAGAGGGGGAGATACGCAGTATTTT. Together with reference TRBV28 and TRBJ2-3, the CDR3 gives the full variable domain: DVKVTQSSRYLVKRTGEKVFLECVQDMDHENMFWYRQDPGLGLRLIYFSYDVKMKEKGDIPEGYSVSREKKERFSLILESASTNQTSMYLCASSFASGRGGDTQYFGPGTRLTVL.

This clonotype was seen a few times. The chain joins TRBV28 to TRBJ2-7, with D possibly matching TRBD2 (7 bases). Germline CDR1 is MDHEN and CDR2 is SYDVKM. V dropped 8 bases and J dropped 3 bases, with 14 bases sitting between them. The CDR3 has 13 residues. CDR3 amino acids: CASLGGGLYEQYF. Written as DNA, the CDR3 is TGTGCCAGCCTGGGGGGGGGGCTCTACGAGCAGTACTTC.

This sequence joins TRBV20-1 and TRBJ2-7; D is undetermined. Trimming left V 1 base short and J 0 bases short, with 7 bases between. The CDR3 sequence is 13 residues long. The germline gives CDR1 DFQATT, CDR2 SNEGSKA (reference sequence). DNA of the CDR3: TGCAGTGCTAGAGGGTGGGGCTCCTACGAGCAGTACTTC. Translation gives CSARGWGSYEQYF.

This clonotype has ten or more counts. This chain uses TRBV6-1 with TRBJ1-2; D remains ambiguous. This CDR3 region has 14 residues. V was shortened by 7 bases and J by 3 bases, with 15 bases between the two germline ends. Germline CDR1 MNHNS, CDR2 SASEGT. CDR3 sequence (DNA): TGTGCCAGCACCACCTCTAGGGAGGACTATGGCTACACCTTC. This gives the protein CASTTSREDYGYTF.

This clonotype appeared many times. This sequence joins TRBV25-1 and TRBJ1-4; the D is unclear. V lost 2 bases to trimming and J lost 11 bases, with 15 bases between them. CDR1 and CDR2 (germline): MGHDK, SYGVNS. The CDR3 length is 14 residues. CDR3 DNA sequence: TGTGCCAGCAGTGAACGGGCGTCCCGATTTAAACTGTTTTTT. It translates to CASSERASRFKLFF.

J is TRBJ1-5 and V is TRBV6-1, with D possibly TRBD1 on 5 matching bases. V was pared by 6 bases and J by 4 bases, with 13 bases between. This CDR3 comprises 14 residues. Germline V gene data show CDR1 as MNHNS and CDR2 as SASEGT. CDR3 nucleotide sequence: TGTGCCAGCAGCCCTATCCCAGGGAATCAGCCCCAGCATTTT. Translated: CASSPIPGNQPQHF.

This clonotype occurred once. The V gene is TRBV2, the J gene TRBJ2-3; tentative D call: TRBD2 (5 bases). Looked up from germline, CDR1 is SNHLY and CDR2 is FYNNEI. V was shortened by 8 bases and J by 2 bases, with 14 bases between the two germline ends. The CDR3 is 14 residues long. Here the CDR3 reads CASGSRTSTDTQYF. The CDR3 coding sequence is TGTGCCAGCGGGAGCAGGACGTCCACAGATACGCAGTATTTT.

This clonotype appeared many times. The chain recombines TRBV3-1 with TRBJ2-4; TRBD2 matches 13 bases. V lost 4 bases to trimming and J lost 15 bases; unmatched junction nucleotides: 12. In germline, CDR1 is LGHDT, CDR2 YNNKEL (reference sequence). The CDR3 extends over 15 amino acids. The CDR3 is CASSPPGTSGTTLYF. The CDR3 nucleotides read TGTGCCAGCAGCCCTCCTGGGACTAGCGGGACGACCCTGTACTTC.

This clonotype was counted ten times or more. The CDR3 sequence: CSARDGGQEKAFF. CDR3 DNA: TGCAGTGCTAGAGACGGGGGCCAGGAAAAAGCTTTCTTT. The chain carries TRBV20-1 and TRBJ1-1; possible D gene TRBD1, 6 bases. The germline V and J ends were trimmed by 0 bases and 9 bases, with 14 bases remaining between them. CDR1 and CDR2 from the germline V gene are DFQATT and SNEGSKA (reference sequence). This CDR3 contains 13 residues.

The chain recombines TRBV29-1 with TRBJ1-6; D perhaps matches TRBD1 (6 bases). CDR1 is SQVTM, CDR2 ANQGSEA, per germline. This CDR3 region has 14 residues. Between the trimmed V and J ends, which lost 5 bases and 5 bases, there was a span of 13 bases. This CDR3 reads CSVKTRGDNSPLHF. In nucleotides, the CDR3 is TGCAGCGTTAAAACCAGGGGTGATAATTCACCCCTCCACTTT.

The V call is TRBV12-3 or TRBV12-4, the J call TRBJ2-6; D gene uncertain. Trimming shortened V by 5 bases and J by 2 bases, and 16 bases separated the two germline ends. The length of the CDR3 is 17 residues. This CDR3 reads CASSTPQGGPGANVLTF. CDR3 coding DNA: TGTGCCAGCAGTACCCCCCAAGGCGGTCCTGGGGCCAACGTCCTGACTTTC.

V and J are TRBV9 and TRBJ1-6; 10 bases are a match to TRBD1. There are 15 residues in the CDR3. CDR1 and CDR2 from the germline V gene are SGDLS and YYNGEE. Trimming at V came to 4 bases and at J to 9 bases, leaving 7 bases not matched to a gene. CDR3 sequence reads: CASSPSGTGVSPLHF. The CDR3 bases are TGTGCCAGCAGCCCTAGTGGGACAGGGGTTTCACCCCTCCACTTT.

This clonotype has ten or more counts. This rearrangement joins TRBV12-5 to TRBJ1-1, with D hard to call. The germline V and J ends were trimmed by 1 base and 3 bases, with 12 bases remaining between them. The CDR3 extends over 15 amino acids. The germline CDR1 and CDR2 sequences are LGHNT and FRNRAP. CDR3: CASGLGLGLDTEAFF. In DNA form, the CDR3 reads TGTGCTAGTGGTTTGGGATTAGGACTGGACACTGAAGCTTTCTTT.

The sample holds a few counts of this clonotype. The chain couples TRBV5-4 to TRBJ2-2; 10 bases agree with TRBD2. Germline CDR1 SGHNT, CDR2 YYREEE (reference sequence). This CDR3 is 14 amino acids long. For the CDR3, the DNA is TGTGTCGGGAGCGGGGGGGAGTACACCGGGGAGCTGTTTTTT. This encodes CVGSGGEYTGELFF.

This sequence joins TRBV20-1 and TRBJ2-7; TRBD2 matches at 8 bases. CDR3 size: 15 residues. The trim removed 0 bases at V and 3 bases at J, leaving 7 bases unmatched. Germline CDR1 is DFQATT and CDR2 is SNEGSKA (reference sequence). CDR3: CSARDESGSLYEQYF. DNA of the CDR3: TGCAGTGCTAGAGATGAAAGCGGGAGCCTCTACGAGCAGTACTTC.

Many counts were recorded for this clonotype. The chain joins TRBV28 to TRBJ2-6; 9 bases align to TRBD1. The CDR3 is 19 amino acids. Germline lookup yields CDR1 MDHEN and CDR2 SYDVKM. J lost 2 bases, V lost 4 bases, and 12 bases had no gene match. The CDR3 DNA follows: TGTGCCAGCAGTTCCTCAAGTCCCGGGACAGGGACTGGGGCCAACGTCCTGACTTTC. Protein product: CASSSSSPGTGTGANVLTF.

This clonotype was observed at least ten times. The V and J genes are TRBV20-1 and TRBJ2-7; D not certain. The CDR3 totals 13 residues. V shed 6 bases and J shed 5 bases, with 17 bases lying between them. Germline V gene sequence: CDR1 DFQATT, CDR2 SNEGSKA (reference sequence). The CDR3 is CSALRPSGDEQYF. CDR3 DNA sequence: TGCAGTGCCCTAAGGCCATCAGGCGACGAGCAGTACTTC.

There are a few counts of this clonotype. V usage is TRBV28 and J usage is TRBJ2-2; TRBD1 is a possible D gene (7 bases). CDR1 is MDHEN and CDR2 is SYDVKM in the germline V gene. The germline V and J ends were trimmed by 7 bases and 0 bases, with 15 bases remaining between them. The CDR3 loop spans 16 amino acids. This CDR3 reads CASTSQGGTNTGELFF. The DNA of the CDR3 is TGTGCCAGCACCAGTCAGGGGGGCACGAACACCGGGGAGCTGTTTTTT.

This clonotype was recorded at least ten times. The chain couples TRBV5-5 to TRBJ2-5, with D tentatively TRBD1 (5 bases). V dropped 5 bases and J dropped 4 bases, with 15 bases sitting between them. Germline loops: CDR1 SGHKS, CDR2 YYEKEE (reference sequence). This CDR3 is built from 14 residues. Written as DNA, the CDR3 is TGTGCCAGCAGTTTCCAGGGCGCCCCAGAGACCCAGTACTTC. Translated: CASSFQGAPETQYF.